The T cell receptor beta chain described here comes from a study of blood T cell repertoires in COVID-19 (dated by TCRdb to the early 2020s). General notes on the study: Collaborator samples came from the United States, Italy and Spain and covered acute and convalescent phases of COVID-19. The material from the prospective study consisted of cDNA or gDNA derived from T cells, B-cell-depleted T cells, or PBMCs. Subjects who had been exposed to COVID-19, were actively infected with it, or had recovered from it provided the deeply sampled blood TCRbeta repertoires that made up the dataset. The repertoires were released in a freely available public database intended as a resource for research on the immune response to SARS-CoV-2. The samples were drawn from two sources: the first 160 participants of the ongoing ImmuneRACE study, and fewer than 1,500 subjects contributed by 6 global collaborators. The sample metadata nearly always contained a de-identified subject ID, COVID-19 status, age in years and sex. HLA class I and class II types, where available, came from metadata supplied by the sample provider rather than from assay-based typing. What the authors observed across the whole study: The quantity of clinical and demographic metadata differed by source and by participant and was supplied without curation.

CDR1 is given as DFQATT and CDR2 as SNEGSKA, both from the germline V gene (reference sequence). The germline V end is reduced by 3 bases and the J end by 6 bases; junction bases left unmatched: 6. The CDR3 contains 13 residues, cysteine and valine counted. Just the 39-base CDR3 DNA is kept, in frame starting at base 1. TCRbeta CDR3 regions were amplified from genomic DNA by means of the immunoSEQ Assay, a bias-controlled multiplex PCR. The paper's data handling went like this. Nucleated cell counts per sample were estimated from amplification of reference gene primers within the assay. Sequence reads were collapsed and filtered to measure the absolute abundance of every unique TCRbeta CDR3 rearrangement. For each sample, productive Simpson clonality was calculated as the square root of Simpson's diversity index over productive rearrangements. TCRdb re-hosts the immuneACCESS table, in-frame sequences only. Its copies lack some clones; in the studies checked, an unresolved V gene accounts for under half of them, and the cause for the rest is not known. V, J and clone size are taken as reported in that table, and D and trimming were inferred from the DNA itself. Recorded for this sample are around 100,000 clones; nearly 90% of them occurred a single time. The top ten clones comprise approximately 3% of the sample.

Each collaborating institution followed its own protocols to collect whole blood in K2EDTA tubes. For TCRbeta analysis, collaborators shipped samples as frozen whole blood, isolated PBMCs, or DNA extracted from either of those sample types. This clone was seen more than once but under ten times. Its binding antigen is unknown. Per-base quality was not reported, and no clone a single base away is much larger than it. The sequence was obtained from a man aged 45 to 65 in a cohort sampled during active COVID-19. The sample taken for sequencing was peripheral blood. The chain uses TRBV20-1 and TRBJ2-7; 9 central bases correspond to TRBD1. The DNA reads TGCAGTGCTAGTAACACAGGGGGCGCCGAGCAGTACGTC. This translates into CSASNTGGAEQYV.